This TCR beta chain appears in the sequencing data of a study of T cells in women clearing cervical HPV infection. CDR3 length: 14 residues. V shed 2 bases, J shed 6 bases, and the junction held 6 bases outside the gene matches. The germline gives CDR1 SGHRS, CDR2 YFSETQ. In the case of this clone: The CDR3 end lies 3 residues beyond the end of the read and is filled in from the germline J gene.

Clones were read by immunoSEQ multiplex PCR, and TCRdb kept only the in-frame ones, dropping some. This sample's table has 35,000 to 45,000 clones. The sequenced sample was blood buffy coat. The chain recombines TRBV5-1 with TRBJ2-7; 9 bases map to TRBD2. The TCR sequence derives from a woman aged 18-69 years with a cervical HPV16 infection that either progressed to CIN3+ or cleared (not recorded which). The sequenced CDR3 bases are TGCGCCAGCAGCTTCGTAGCGGGAGCGCTCGAG. Its translation: CASSFVAGALE. The complete CDR3 sequence is CASSFVAGALEQYF.